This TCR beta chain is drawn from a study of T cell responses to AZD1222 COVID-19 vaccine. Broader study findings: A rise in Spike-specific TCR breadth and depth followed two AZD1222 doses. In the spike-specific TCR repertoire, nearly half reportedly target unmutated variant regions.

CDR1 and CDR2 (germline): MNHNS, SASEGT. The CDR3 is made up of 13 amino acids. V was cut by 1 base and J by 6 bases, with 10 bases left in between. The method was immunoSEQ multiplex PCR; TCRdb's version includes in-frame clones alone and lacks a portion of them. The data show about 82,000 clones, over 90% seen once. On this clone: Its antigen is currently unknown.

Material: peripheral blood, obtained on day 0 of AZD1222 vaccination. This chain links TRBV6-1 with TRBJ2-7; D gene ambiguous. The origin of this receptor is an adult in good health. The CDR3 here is CASSEEVVREQYF. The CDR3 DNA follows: TGTGCCAGCAGTGAAGAGGTGGTGCGCGAGCAGTACTTC.